The sequence of this T cell receptor beta chain was determined in a study of blood T cell repertoires in COVID-19. Study-level information: The United States, Italy and Spain provided the acute and convalescent COVID-19 samples.

This CDR3 is 17 amino acids long. V lost 0 bases and J lost 9; bases outside the gene matches: 9. Germline CDR1 MGHRA, CDR2 YSYEKL. The data were produced by immunoSEQ multiplex PCR, yet TCRdb's version contains in-frame clones alone and is incomplete. The table lists about 62,000 clones, around 89% of them singletons, with roughly 1.2% in the top ten. Sequences were obtained from peripheral blood. The V gene is TRBV4-1, the J gene TRBJ1-6, with 9 bases identical to TRBD1. This receptor was obtained from a woman aged 60-70 years with acute or convalescent COVID-19. Here the CDR3 DNA reads TGCGCCAGCAGCCAAGAAGGGATGGGACAGGGCAGTTCACCCCTCCACTTT. Translating it yields CASSQEGMGQGSSPLHF.